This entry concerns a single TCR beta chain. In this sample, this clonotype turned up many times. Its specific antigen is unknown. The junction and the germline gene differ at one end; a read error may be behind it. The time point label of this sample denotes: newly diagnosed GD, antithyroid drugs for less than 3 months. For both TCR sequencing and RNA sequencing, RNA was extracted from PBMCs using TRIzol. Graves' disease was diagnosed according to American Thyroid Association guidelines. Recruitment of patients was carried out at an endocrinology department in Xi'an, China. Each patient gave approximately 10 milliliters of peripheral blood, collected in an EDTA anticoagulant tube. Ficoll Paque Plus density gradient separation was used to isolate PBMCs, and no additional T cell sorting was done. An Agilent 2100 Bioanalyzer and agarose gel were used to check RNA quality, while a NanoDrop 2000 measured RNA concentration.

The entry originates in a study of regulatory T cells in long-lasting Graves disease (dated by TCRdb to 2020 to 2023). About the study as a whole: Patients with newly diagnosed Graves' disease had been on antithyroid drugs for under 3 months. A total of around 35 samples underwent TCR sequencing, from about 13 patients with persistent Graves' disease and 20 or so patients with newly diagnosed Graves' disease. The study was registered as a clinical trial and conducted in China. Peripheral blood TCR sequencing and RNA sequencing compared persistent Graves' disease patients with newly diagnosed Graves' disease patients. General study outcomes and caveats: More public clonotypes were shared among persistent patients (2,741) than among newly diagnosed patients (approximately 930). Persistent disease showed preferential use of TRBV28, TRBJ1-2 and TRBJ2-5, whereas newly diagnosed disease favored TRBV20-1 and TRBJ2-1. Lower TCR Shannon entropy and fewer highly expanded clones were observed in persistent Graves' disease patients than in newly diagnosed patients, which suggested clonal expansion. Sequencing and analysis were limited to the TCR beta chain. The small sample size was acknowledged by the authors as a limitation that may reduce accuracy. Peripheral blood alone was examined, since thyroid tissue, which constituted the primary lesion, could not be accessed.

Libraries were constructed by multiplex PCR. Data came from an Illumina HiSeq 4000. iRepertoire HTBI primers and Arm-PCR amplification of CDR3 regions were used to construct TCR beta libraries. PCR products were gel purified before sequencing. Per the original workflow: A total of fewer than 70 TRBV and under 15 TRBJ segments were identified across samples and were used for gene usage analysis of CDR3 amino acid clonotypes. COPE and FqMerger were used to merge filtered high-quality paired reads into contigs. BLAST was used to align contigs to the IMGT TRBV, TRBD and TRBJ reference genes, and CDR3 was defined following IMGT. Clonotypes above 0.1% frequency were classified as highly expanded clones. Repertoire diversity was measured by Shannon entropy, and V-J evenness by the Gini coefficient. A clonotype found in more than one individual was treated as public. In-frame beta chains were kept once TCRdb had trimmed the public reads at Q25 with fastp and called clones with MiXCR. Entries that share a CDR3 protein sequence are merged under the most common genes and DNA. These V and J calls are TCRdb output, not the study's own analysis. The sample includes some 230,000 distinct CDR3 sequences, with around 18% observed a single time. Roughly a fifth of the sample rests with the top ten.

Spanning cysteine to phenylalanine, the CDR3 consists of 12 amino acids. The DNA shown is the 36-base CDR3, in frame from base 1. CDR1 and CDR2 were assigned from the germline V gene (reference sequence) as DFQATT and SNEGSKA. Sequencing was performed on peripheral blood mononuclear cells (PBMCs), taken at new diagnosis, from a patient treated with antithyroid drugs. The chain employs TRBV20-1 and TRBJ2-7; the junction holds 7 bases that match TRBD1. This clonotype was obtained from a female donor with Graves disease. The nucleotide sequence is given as TGCAGTGCAAGACAGGGATCCTCCGAGCAGTACTTC. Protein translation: CSARQGSSEQYF.